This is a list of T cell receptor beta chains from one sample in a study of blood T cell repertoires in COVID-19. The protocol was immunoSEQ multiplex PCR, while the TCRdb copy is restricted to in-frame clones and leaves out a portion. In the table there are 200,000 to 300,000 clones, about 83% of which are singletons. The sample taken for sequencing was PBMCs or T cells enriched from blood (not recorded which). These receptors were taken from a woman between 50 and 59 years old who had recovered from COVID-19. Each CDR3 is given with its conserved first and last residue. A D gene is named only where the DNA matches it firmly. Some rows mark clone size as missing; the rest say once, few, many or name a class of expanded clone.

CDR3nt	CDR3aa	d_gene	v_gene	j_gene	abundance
TGTGCCATCAGGGGGACAGCTAGCTCCTACAATGAGCAGTTCTTC	CAIRGTASSYNEQFF	TRBD1	TRBV10-3	TRBJ2-1	NA
TGCAGCGTTGTAAAGGGGGGGACTAGCGGGAAGAGGTCCTACAATGAGCAGTTCTTC	CSVVKGGTSGKRSYNEQFF	TRBD2	TRBV29-1	TRBJ2-1	NA
TGTGCCAGCACCGGCCCTATAGGACAGATGAACACTGAAGCTTTCTTT	CASTGPIGQMNTEAFF	NA	TRBV28	TRBJ1-1	NA
TGTGCCAGCAGACCTGACAGGGGCAATCAGCCCCAGCATTTT	CASRPDRGNQPQHF	TRBD1	TRBV2	TRBJ1-5	NA
TGTGCCAGCAGTTTTCAGGGATACAATGAGCAGTTCTTC	CASSFQGYNEQFF	NA	TRBV12-3/TRBV12-4	TRBJ2-1	NA
TGTGCCAGCAGCGTTGGACAGCAAGAGACCCAGTACTTC	CASSVGQQETQYF	NA	TRBV9	TRBJ2-5	NA
TGCGCCAGCAGCCAAGAGGGACGGGGGGGCGTAGATACGCAGTATTTT	CASSQEGRGGVDTQYF	TRBD2	TRBV4-1	TRBJ2-3	NA
TGTGCCAGCAGCTTGGTCCAGATCTCTGGGGCCAACGTCCTGACTTTC	CASSLVQISGANVLTF	NA	TRBV5-5	TRBJ2-6	few
TGTGCCAGCAGTGAAGCGCTTAGAGTTTCGCCCCAGCATTTT	CASSEALRVSPQHF	NA	TRBV2	TRBJ1-5	NA
TGTGCCAGCGCTCGGGACACCAATAGCAATCAGCCCCAGCATTTT	CASARDTNSNQPQHF	NA	TRBV19	TRBJ1-5	NA
TGTGCCAGTTTAGGAGCCGGCAATCAGCCCCAGCATTTT	CASLGAGNQPQHF	NA	TRBV28	TRBJ1-5	NA
TGTGCCTGGAGTGCCCCGGGACTTAAAGCTTTCTTT	CAWSAPGLKAFF	NA	TRBV30	TRBJ1-1	NA
TGTGCCAGCAGCTTCTACGGGGGAGGTCAGCCCCAGCATTTT	CASSFYGGGQPQHF	NA	TRBV7-2	TRBJ1-5	NA
TGTGCCATCAGTGAGACACCGGGACTAGCGGGAAGGGAGCAGTACTTC	CAISETPGLAGREQYF	TRBD2	TRBV10-3	TRBJ2-7	NA
TGTGCCAGCAGCCAAGAAACGGACAGGGGGATGGGCTACACCTTC	CASSQETDRGMGYTF	TRBD1	TRBV4-2	TRBJ1-2	once
TGTGCCAGCAGTTCAACGGGGAATCAGCCCCAGCATTTT	CASSSTGNQPQHF	NA	TRBV12-3/TRBV12-4	TRBJ1-5	NA
TGTGCCAGCTCACCAAACGGCGGAGTGTGGGGCTACACCTTC	CASSPNGGVWGYTF	NA	TRBV18	TRBJ1-2	many
TGTGCCAGCAGCGTACTCGAGCGGGGGGGCTATGAGCAGTTCTTC	CASSVLERGGYEQFF	TRBD2	TRBV9	TRBJ2-1	once
TGTGCCAGCAGCGTAGGGGGAGTCCAGAACGAGCAGTACTTC	CASSVGGVQNEQYF	NA	TRBV9	TRBJ2-7	NA
TGTGCCAGCAGCCAAAATACAGGGACTGAAGCTTTCTTT	CASSQNTGTEAFF	NA	TRBV7-9	TRBJ1-1	NA
TGTGCCAGCAGCTTAGACACAACGAACACTGAAGCTTTCTTT	CASSLDTTNTEAFF	NA	TRBV7-2	TRBJ1-1	NA
TGTGCCAGCAGCTTAGGGACTAGCGGGGTAACAGATACGCAGTATTTT	CASSLGTSGVTDTQYF	TRBD2	TRBV7-9	TRBJ2-3	NA
TGTGCCAGCAGTGAGGGCAGAAACACCATATATTTT	CASSEGRNTIYF	NA	TRBV6-1	TRBJ1-3	NA
TGTGCCAGCAGCTGGGGGACTAGCCTGAGCTCCTACAATGAGCAGTTCTTC	CASSWGTSLSSYNEQFF	TRBD2	TRBV13	TRBJ2-1	NA
TGTGCCATCAGTGAGTCTAGCGGGGAAACAGATACGCAGTATTTT	CAISESSGETDTQYF	TRBD2	TRBV10-3	TRBJ2-3	NA
TGTGCCAGCAGCTTACCCGGACAATTCTCTGGGGCCAACGTCCTGACTTTC	CASSLPGQFSGANVLTF	NA	TRBV7-3	TRBJ2-6	NA
TGTGCCAGCAGCTTGGAAGGGACAGGGGACCGGGTCCTGACTTTC	CASSLEGTGDRVLTF	TRBD1	TRBV5-4	TRBJ2-6	NA
TGTGCTACAACGGGGGGCGGCGAAAACTCCTACGAGCAGTACTTC	CATTGGGENSYEQYF	NA	TRBV3-1/TRBV3-2	TRBJ2-7	NA
TGTGCCAGCAGCTCATTTAGCGGGCAATCCTACAATGAGCAGTTCTTC	CASSSFSGQSYNEQFF	TRBD2	TRBV5-4	TRBJ2-1	NA
TGTGCCAGCAGCTTAGTTGGGCGGGGGCTCGACACTGAAGCTTTCTTT	CASSLVGRGLDTEAFF	NA	TRBV7-2	TRBJ1-1	NA
TGTGCCAGCAGCTCGGCTAGCGGGTCCAATGAGCAGTTCTTC	CASSSASGSNEQFF	TRBD2	TRBV11-2	TRBJ2-1	NA
TGTGCCAGGTGGGGAAGTGACAGGGAAGGCTACACCTTC	CARWGSDREGYTF	NA	TRBV21-1	TRBJ1-2	NA
TGTGCCAGCAGTCCTCCGGGACTTAGAAATGAAAAACTGTTTTTT	CASSPPGLRNEKLFF	NA	TRBV6-5	TRBJ1-4	NA
TGTGCCAGCAGTGACACACACGTGAACACTGAAGCTTTCTTT	CASSDTHVNTEAFF	NA	TRBV6-4	TRBJ1-1	NA
TGTGCCAGCAGCCCCGGGACAGGGGTTGGTGAAAAACTGTTTTTT	CASSPGTGVGEKLFF	TRBD1	TRBV5-6	TRBJ1-4	NA
TGTGCCAGCAGCAAACCCCAGGTAAAGGGAGGGGGGAATGAAAAACTGTTTTTT	CASSKPQVKGGGNEKLFF	NA	TRBV21-1	TRBJ1-4	NA
TGTGCCAGCACCCCACGATCGCCCACTCCCTACGAGCAGTACTTC	CASTPRSPTPYEQYF	NA	TRBV28	TRBJ2-7	NA
TGTGCCAGCAGCTACCTAGCGGGAGTGGGGACCGGGGAGCTGTTTTTT	CASSYLAGVGTGELFF	TRBD2	TRBV7-8	TRBJ2-2	NA
TGTGCCAGCACCTCTGCGATGAACACTGAAGCTTTCTTT	CASTSAMNTEAFF	NA	TRBV11-3	TRBJ1-1	NA
TGCGCCAGCAGCTTGGCGGGGGGGACACAAAATTCACCCCTCCACTTT	CASSLAGGTQNSPLHF	NA	TRBV5-1	TRBJ1-6	once
TGTGCCAGCAGCGAGACACCCCAAGAGACCCAGTACTTC	CASSETPQETQYF	NA	TRBV9	TRBJ2-5	NA
TGTGCCAGCAGCCGGGGGGGCCTCAATGAGCAGTTCTTC	CASSRGGLNEQFF	NA	TRBV3-1/TRBV3-2	TRBJ2-1	few
TGTGCCAGCAGGGCCCGGGACAGACGCAATAGCAATCAGCCCCAGCATTTT	CASRARDRRNSNQPQHF	TRBD1	TRBV2	TRBJ1-5	NA
TGCGCCAGCAGCCAAGAGGAAAGGGAGCGGCCCCAGCATTTT	CASSQEERERPQHF	NA	TRBV4-1	TRBJ1-5	NA
TGTGCCAGCAGCGTAGAAGGCGGGAGGGGAAAGACCCAGTACTTC	CASSVEGGRGKTQYF	TRBD2	TRBV9	TRBJ2-5	NA
TGCGCCAGCAGCTTCAGCGGCGGCACAGATACGCAGTATTTT	CASSFSGGTDTQYF	NA	TRBV5-1	TRBJ2-3	NA
TGTGCCAGCAGCGGTGGGGGAGGCGAGCAGTACTTC	CASSGGGGEQYF	NA	TRBV12-3/TRBV12-4	TRBJ2-7	NA
TGTGCCAGCAGCTTAGTGCAGGCGAACACTGAAGCTTTCTTT	CASSLVQANTEAFF	NA	TRBV7-9	TRBJ1-1	NA
TGCGCCAGCAGTCAATCAAGTGGGCGGGAGGGGAATGAGCAGTTCTTC	CASSQSSGREGNEQFF	TRBD2	TRBV23-1	TRBJ2-1	NA
TGTGCCAGTAGGACCCCGGGACAGGGTAATTCACCCCTCCACTTT	CASRTPGQGNSPLHF	TRBD1	TRBV19	TRBJ1-6	NA
TGTGCCAGCAGCCTGGGACAGAACAATCAGCCCCAGCATTTT	CASSLGQNNQPQHF	TRBD1	TRBV6-2/TRBV6-3	TRBJ1-5	NA
TGTGCCAGCAGCCGGACAGATAACCAAGAGACCCAGTACTTC	CASSRTDNQETQYF	NA	TRBV14	TRBJ2-5	NA
TGTGCCAGCAGCCAATCGGTTGGGGGGGGACAGGACCAGCCCCAGCATTTT	CASSQSVGGGQDQPQHF	TRBD1	TRBV16	TRBJ1-5	NA
TGTGCCAGCAGCCAAGTCGGGACACGAGCCTACGAGCAGTACTTC	CASSQVGTRAYEQYF	NA	TRBV14	TRBJ2-7	NA
TGTGCCAGCAGCCCTAGCGGGTATCAGTATGGCTACACCTTC	CASSPSGYQYGYTF	NA	TRBV11-2	TRBJ1-2	few
TGTGCCAGCGAGGGCCAGGGGGCGACCGAGCAGTACTTC	CASEGQGATEQYF	TRBD1	TRBV19	TRBJ2-7	NA
TGTGCCAGCAGCGGACAGGGTAGGGAGACCCAGTACTTC	CASSGQGRETQYF	TRBD1	TRBV6-5	TRBJ2-5	NA